This passage covers 18 T cell receptor beta chains from one sample sequenced in a study of molecular identifiers for immune sequencing clone quantification. MiXCR, applied by TCRdb to the PCR reads, yields one record per CDR3 protein. The sample includes tens of thousands of distinct CDR3 sequences, around 18% of them seen just once. The sequenced sample was naive CD8+ T cells from blood, with Jurkat cell RNA spiked in. Subset in this sample: FACS-sorted CD8+CD4-CCR7+CD45RA+ naive T cells. The source is a human donor in good health. Some libraries in this study had Jurkat cell RNA spiked in.

On this clonotype: Being one base from a much bigger clone, this may be a read error. The rearrangement joins TRBV4-1 to TRBJ1-1; D not certain. The germline CDR1 and CDR2 sequences are MGHRA and YSYEKL. The CDR3 has 13 residues. The CDR3 loop reads CASSPVTNTGAFF. The CDR3, as DNA: TGCGCCAGCAGCCCGGTAACGAACACTGGAGCTTTCTTT.

This clonotype was seen ten or more times. The chain joins TRBV15 to TRBJ1-1; D might be TRBD1 (6 bases). Germline lookup yields CDR1 LNHNV and CDR2 YYDKDF (reference sequence). V was clipped by 0 bases and J by 5 bases, with 13 bases between them. The CDR3 is 15 residues long. This CDR3 is CATSREFEGVTEAFF. The CDR3 nucleotides are TGTGCCACCAGCAGAGAATTTGAGGGGGTTACTGAAGCTTTCTTT.

About this clonotype itself: Being one base from a much bigger clone, this may be a read error. The chain is built from TRBV27 and TRBJ2-7; a possible D gene is TRBD2 (5 bases). The CDR3 length is 13 residues. From germline, CDR1 is MNHEY and CDR2 SMNVEV (reference sequence). In nucleotides, the CDR3 is TGTGCCGGCAGTTTTCCCGGAGGATACGAGCAGTACTTC. It encodes CAGSFPGGYEQYF.

In this sample, this clonotype turned up a few times. V and J are TRBV10-3 and TRBJ2-5; 8 bases map to TRBD2. The CDR3 spans 14 residues. Germline V gene data show CDR1 as ENHRY and CDR2 as SYGVKD. The V gene end was trimmed by 6 bases and the J gene end by 4 bases; junction bases not matched to a gene: 7. The CDR3 reads CAISPGLAGETQYF. The CDR3 nucleotides are TGTGCCATCAGCCCTGGACTAGCTGGAGAGACCCAGTACTTC.

This clonotype occurred many times. The chain uses TRBV7-2 and TRBJ2-1; D may be TRBD1 (6 bases). This CDR3 is built from 18 residues. Per the germline V gene, CDR1 is SGHTA and CDR2 is FQGNSA. V was shortened by 2 bases and J by 5 bases, with 22 bases between the two germline ends. The CDR3 sequence is CASSLTPGALVKNNEQFF. CDR3 bases: TGTGCCAGCAGCTTAACTCCAGGGGCCCTAGTAAAAAACAATGAGCAGTTCTTC.

This clonotype was found once. A much larger clone differs from this one at a single base, so this may be a read error. This rearrangement joins TRBV7-2 to TRBJ2-7, with 8 positions matching TRBD2. Germline V gives CDR1 SGHTA, CDR2 FQGNSA. The V and J ends lost 4 bases and 3 bases, in that order; junction bases with no gene match: 5. This CDR3 comprises 14 residues. Here the CDR3 DNA reads TGTGCCAGCAGCTCAGGCGCGGGGGGCTACGAGCAGTACTTC. Translation: CASSSGAGGYEQYF.

This clonotype was recorded at least ten times. The chain recombines TRBV11-2 with TRBJ2-1; no firm D call. V shed 2 bases and J shed 4 bases, with 15 bases lying between them. Germline CDR1 is SGHAT and CDR2 is FQNNGV. The CDR3 has 16 residues. The CDR3 is CASSLHGQFTYNEQFF. CDR3 nucleotides: TGTGCCAGCAGCTTACATGGGCAGTTTACTTACAATGAGCAGTTCTTC.

This clonotype was seen many times. This chain uses TRBV7-6 with TRBJ2-7; 7 nucleotides match TRBD1. Looked up from germline, CDR1 is SGHVS and CDR2 is FNYEAQ. With 1 base clipped from V and 2 bases from J, the junction kept 5 bases outside the gene matches. This CDR3 has 15 residues. This chain's CDR3 is CASSLGDRLPYEQYF. The CDR3 nucleotides are TGTGCCAGCAGCTTAGGGGACAGATTACCCTACGAGCAGTACTTC. The variable domain in full, completed from reference TRBV7-6 and TRBJ2-7, reads GAGVSQSPRYKVTKRGQDVALRCDPISGHVSLYWYRQALGQGPEFLTYFNYEAQQDKSGLPNDRFSAERPEGSISTLTIQRTEQRDSAMYRCASSLGDRLPYEQYFGPGTRLTVT.

Ten or more counts support this clonotype. V gene TRBV6-6 combines with J gene TRBJ2-4; no definite D call. Trimming took 0 bases from V and 0 from J, leaving 6 bases between them. Germline V gene lookup returns CDR1 MNHNY and CDR2 SVGAGI (reference sequence). The length of the CDR3 is 15 residues. CDR3 in amino acids: CASSYSQLAKNIQYF. CDR3 nucleotides: TGTGCCAGCAGTTACTCCCAACTAGCCAAAAACATTCAGTACTTC.

This clonotype was seen many times. This chain connects TRBV7-8 to TRBJ1-5; D is unresolved. CDR1 is SGHVS, CDR2 FQNEAQ, per germline. The V end was cut by 4 bases, the J end by 0 bases, with 13 bases between. CDR3 length: 16 residues. CDR3 sequence: CASSYRGQNSNQPQHF. The CDR3 DNA reads TGTGCCAGCAGCTATAGAGGTCAGAATAGCAATCAGCCCCAGCATTTT.

This clonotype was recorded at least ten times. The genes are TRBV6-5 and TRBJ2-5; tentative D call: TRBD2 (6 bases). The CDR3 extends over 14 amino acids. Trimming stripped 2 bases from V and 3 bases from J, with 10 bases between. Germline CDR1 is MNHEY and CDR2 is SVGAGI. In DNA, the CDR3 is TGTGCCAGCAGTTACAAGCGGGTAAAAGAGACCCAGTACTTC. Translation gives CASSYKRVKETQYF.

In this sample, this clonotype turned up many times. The V and J genes are TRBV6-1 and TRBJ2-7; D ambiguous. Trimming took off 3 bases at V and 7 bases at J, with 22 bases between the two ends. The CDR3 is made up of 16 amino acids. Per germline, CDR1 MNHNS and CDR2 SASEGT. This CDR3 reads CASSDFSYTTGREQYF. The CDR3 DNA reads TGTGCCAGCAGTGATTTTTCCTATACTACCGGTCGGGAGCAGTACTTC.

This clonotype was picked up many times. The chain recombines TRBV12-3 or TRBV12-4 with TRBJ1-1; the match to TRBD1 covers 8 bases. With V trimmed by 7 bases and J by 5 bases, 18 bases remained unmatched. The CDR3 consists of 17 residues. DNA for the CDR3: TGTGCCAGCAACCCCTATCCGGAAGGTCAGGGGGCTACTGAAGCTTTCTTT. Translation gives CASNPYPEGQGATEAFF.

This chain uses TRBV9 with TRBJ2-2; weak D call: TRBD2 (6 bases). The CDR3 is 15 residues long. Looked up from germline, CDR1 is SGDLS and CDR2 is YYNGEE. Deletions cut 3 bases from V and 4 bases from J, with 13 bases between. Here the CDR3 DNA reads TGTGCCAGCAGCGACCGTCTAGCGAGCACCGGGGAGCTGTTTTTT. This codes for CASSDRLASTGELFF.

This clonotype was detected only a few times. The rearrangement joins TRBV5-5 to TRBJ2-7; 9 nucleotides agree with TRBD2. The CDR3 consists of 14 residues. J was trimmed by 2 bases and V by 8 bases; bases with no gene match: 8. Germline V lookup: CDR1 SGHKS, CDR2 YYEKEE (reference sequence). CDR3: CASGEGLAPYEQYF. CDR3 in DNA: TGTGCCAGTGGGGAGGGACTAGCTCCCTACGAGCAGTACTTC.

This clonotype was seen at least ten times. J is TRBJ2-3 and V is TRBV13; TRBD1 matches at 8 bases. CDR1 and CDR2 (germline): PRHDT, FYEKMQ (reference sequence). Germline trimming cut 7 bases from V and 2 bases from J; bases unmatched to any gene: 2. The CDR3 has 13 amino acids. This CDR3 reads CASTDRDTDTQYF. The CDR3 DNA follows: TGTGCCAGCACGGACAGGGACACAGATACGCAGTATTTT. The full variable domain, in which reference TRBV13 and TRBJ2-3 provide the parts outside the CDR3, is AAGVIQSPRHLIKEKRETATLKCYPIPRHDTVYWYQQGPGQDPQFLISFYEKMQSDKGSIPDRFSAQQFSDYHSELNMSSLELGDSALYFCASTDRDTDTQYFGPGTRLTVL.

This clonotype showed up many times. This chain uses TRBV28 with TRBJ1-6; tentative D call: TRBD1 (6 bases). CDR3 length: 15 amino acids. Germline values: CDR1 MDHEN, CDR2 SYDVKM. Trimming took 6 bases from V and 9 from J, leaving 18 bases between them. CDR3 nucleotide sequence: TGTGCCAGCAGCCCGGTTCGGGGGGCGGGTTCACCCCTCCACTTT. Translation: CASSPVRGAGSPLHF.

This clonotype was picked up many times. The CDR3 loop is CASSFRVFDTEAFF. The DNA of the CDR3 is TGTGCCAGCAGCTTCAGGGTTTTTGACACTGAAGCTTTCTTT. This rearrangement joins TRBV7-6 to TRBJ1-1; maybe TRBD1 (5 bases). The CDR3 spans 14 residues. Trimming removed 3 bases at V and 3 bases at J, with 11 bases between. Looked up from germline, CDR1 is SGHVS and CDR2 is FNYEAQ.